One and the same sample provided the 5 T cell receptor beta chains below, sequenced in a study of shared clonotypes between healthy human individuals. CD45RO-negative CD8 cells positively selected for CCR7 made up the naive population, which excluded terminally differentiated effector memory CD45RA+ cells. Sequenced by immunoSEQ multiplex PCR; TCRdb stores in-frame clones only, minus some. The sample shows approximately 2,200,000 clones, about 93% of them seen only once. Source material: naive CD8+ T cells from PBMCs. These receptors came from a man aged 18 to 29 in good health. Some clones in this sample may be carry-over from other donors' samples.

As for this clone: Since the CDR3 does not end with the conserved phenylalanine or tryptophan, this likely comes from a read error. No DNA is shown, since the ends of the CDR3 on it are uncertain; the CDR3 is the one TCRdb lists. This chain joins TRBV11-2 and TRBJ2-3; the tabulated D call, TRBD2, remains unverified against the DNA. CDR1 is SGHAT, CDR2 FQNNGV, per germline. Both ends counted, the CDR3 spans 12 residues. The CDR3 sequence: CASSLKPGLPRV.

The chain employs TRBV11-2 and TRBJ2-7; no clear D gene. Germline values: CDR1 SGHAT, CDR2 FQNNGV. V was trimmed by 5 bases and J by 2 bases, leaving 13 bases between them. The CDR3 extends over 14 amino acids. CDR3 in DNA: TGTGCCAGCAGCCCAGACCGGGCAACCTACGAGCAGTACTTC. Its protein product is CASSPDRATYEQYF.

The chain employs TRBV29-1 and TRBJ2-3, with TRBD2 matching 7 bases. The CDR3 sequence is 15 residues long. J gave up 2 bases and V 3 bases, and 8 bases lay outside the gene matches. The germline CDR1 and CDR2 sequences are SQVTM and ANQGSEA. For the CDR3, the DNA is TGCAGCGTTGAGCGAGGAGGGGACTACACAGATACGCAGTATTTT. Its translation is CSVERGGDYTDTQYF.

The chain recombines TRBV6-1 with TRBJ1-2, with unresolved D. CDR3 size: 15 residues. V shed 1 base and J shed 8 bases, with 17 bases lying between them. The germline V gene has CDR1 MNHNS and CDR2 SASEGT. This CDR3 reads CASSEGLNSRMGYTF. CDR3 nucleotides: TGTGCCAGCAGTGAAGGTCTAAACTCCCGGATGGGCTACACCTTC.

The chain has TRBV19 and TRBJ2-7, with a weak D call TRBD1 (5 bases). The length of the CDR3 is 12 residues. Germline CDR1 reads LNHDA; CDR2 reads SQIVND (reference sequence). The V and J ends lost 9 bases and 2 bases respectively, with 11 bases between them. In DNA form, the CDR3 reads TGTGCCAGCCGAGACAGTACCTACGAGCAGTACTTC. It yields the protein CASRDSTYEQYF.